These T cell receptor beta chains were read from a single sample in a study of CD8 T cells in ankylosing spondylitis. One entry per CDR3 protein, called by TCRdb with MiXCR from the 5' RACE reads. The sample consists of under 450,000 distinct CDR3 sequences, about 20% of them appearing once. The sample comprised blood, either unsorted or a sorted T cell fraction (not recorded which). These TCRs come from a male donor with ankylosing spondylitis or in good health (not recorded which). CDR3s include the opening cysteine and the closing phenylalanine or tryptophan. A D gene is named only where the DNA matches it firmly. The size entry is marked missing in some rows and otherwise reads once, few, many or a size class.

J gene: TRBJ1-1; clone size: NA; D gene: NA; V gene: TRBV10-3; CDR3 protein: CAISEPGRNTEAFF; CDR3 DNA: TGTGCCATCAGTGAGCCTGGCAGGAACACTGAAGCTTTCTTT
J gene: TRBJ2-7; clone size: NA; D gene: TRBD2; V gene: TRBV20-1; CDR3 protein: CSARSRLAGGRSSYEQYF; CDR3 DNA: TGCAGTGCTAGATCTCGGCTAGCGGGGGGGCGAAGCTCCTACGAGCAGTACTTC
J gene: TRBJ2-1; clone size: NA; D gene: NA; V gene: TRBV7-9; CDR3 protein: CASSLDSHGDNEQFF; CDR3 DNA: TGTGCCAGCAGCTTAGATTCACACGGGGACAATGAGCAGTTCTTC
J gene: TRBJ2-3; clone size: few; D gene: TRBD2; V gene: TRBV29-1; CDR3 protein: CSVDQYAGDLGSDTQYF; CDR3 DNA: TGCAGCGTTGATCAATACGCGGGGGACTTAGGTTCGGATACGCAGTATTTT
J gene: TRBJ2-7; clone size: few; D gene: TRBD1; V gene: TRBV7-9; CDR3 protein: CASSTSGQGIHEQYF; CDR3 DNA: TGTGCCAGCAGCACCTCGGGACAGGGTATACACGAGCAGTACTTC
J gene: TRBJ2-7; clone size: NA; D gene: NA; V gene: TRBV7-9; CDR3 protein: CASSPITGQGHYEQYF; CDR3 DNA: TGTGCCAGCAGCCCTATTACGGGGCAGGGGCACTACGAGCAGTACTTC
J gene: TRBJ2-1; clone size: few; D gene: TRBD2; V gene: TRBV3-1; CDR3 protein: CASSQGLAVDNEQFF; CDR3 DNA: TGTGCCAGCAGCCAGGGTCTAGCGGTGGACAATGAGCAGTTCTTC
J gene: TRBJ1-1; clone size: few; D gene: NA; V gene: TRBV7-9; CDR3 protein: CASSLGGQAEAFF; CDR3 DNA: TGTGCCAGCAGCTTGGGGGGGCAGGCTGAAGCTTTCTTT
J gene: TRBJ1-5; clone size: NA; D gene: TRBD1; V gene: TRBV12-3/TRBV12-4; CDR3 protein: CASRERGLNQPQHF; CDR3 DNA: TGTGCCAGCAGGGAAAGGGGGCTCAATCAGCCCCAGCATTTT
J gene: TRBJ2-3; clone size: few; D gene: NA; V gene: TRBV6-5; CDR3 protein: CASSYSSPNTQYF; CDR3 DNA: TGTGCCAGCAGTTACTCCTCCCCGAATACGCAGTATTTT
J gene: TRBJ1-2; clone size: NA; D gene: NA; V gene: TRBV3-1; CDR3 protein: CASSSMGDGGDYGYTF; CDR3 DNA: TGTGCCAGCAGCTCGATGGGGGACGGCGGGGACTATGGCTACACCTTC
J gene: TRBJ2-1; clone size: NA; D gene: TRBD2; V gene: TRBV6-1; CDR3 protein: CASSEASGGGSEQFF; CDR3 DNA: TGTGCCAGCAGTGAGGCTAGCGGGGGGGGGAGTGAGCAGTTCTTC
J gene: TRBJ2-3; clone size: NA; D gene: NA; V gene: TRBV6-5; CDR3 protein: CASSYSWREADTQYF; CDR3 DNA: TGTGCCAGCAGTTACTCGTGGAGGGAGGCAGATACGCAGTATTTT